These 30 T cell receptor beta chains were sequenced from one sample in a study of control samples from healthy donors and cancer patients. Sequencing was performed with immunoSEQ multiplex PCR; in TCRdb, only in-frame clones are kept and a portion is missing. The sample carries fewer than 90,000 clones, over 70% recorded once. Sample: blood. The origin of the receptors is a man aged 45-60 years in good health.

The rearrangement uses TRBV19 and TRBJ2-5; 13 positions match TRBD2. Germline-derived CDR1 and CDR2 are LNHDA and SQIVND (reference sequence). Losses at the gene ends were 5 bases for V and 5 bases for J; bases not matched to a gene: 8. The CDR3 consists of 16 residues. CDR3 DNA: TGTGCCAGTAGTTCCCGACTAGCGGGAGGCGGGGAGACCCAGTACTTC. Protein: CASSSRLAGGGETQYF.

The V gene is TRBV11-3, the J gene TRBJ1-1; a possible D gene is TRBD1 (5 bases). Germline CDR1 is SGHNT and CDR2 is YENEEA. Trimming shortened V by 5 bases and J by 9 bases, and 16 bases separated the two germline ends. This CDR3 contains 13 residues. The chain's CDR3 is CASSLVGGSKAFF. In nucleotides, the CDR3 is TGTGCCAGCAGCCTCGTTGGGGGGTCCAAAGCTTTCTTT.

The gene calls are TRBV7-2 and TRBJ2-1, with 8 bases matching TRBD2. CDR3 length: 14 amino acids. CDR1 and CDR2 from the germline V gene are SGHTA and FQGNSA. V gave up 7 bases and J gave up 7 bases; unmatched junction bases: 9. Here the CDR3 reads CASMRAGVQNEQFF. The CDR3 DNA follows: TGTGCCAGCATGCGAGCGGGAGTTCAGAATGAGCAGTTCTTC.

The gene calls are TRBV24-1 and TRBJ1-5; D gene unclear. CDR3 length: 12 amino acids. Germline CDR1 is KGHDR and CDR2 is SFDVKD. V lost 5 bases, J lost 4 bases, and 5 bases lay in between. The CDR3 region has the DNA TGTGCCACCAGTGGAGGGAATCAGCCCCAGCATTTT. Amino acids: CATSGGNQPQHF.

CDR3 loop: CASSLIRAGGPDEQFF. The DNA of the CDR3 is TGTGCCAGCAGCTTAATTAGGGCGGGAGGGCCAGATGAGCAGTTCTTC. The chain carries TRBV7-6 and TRBJ2-1; 9 nucleotides match TRBD2. The CDR3 is made up of 16 amino acids. Germline lookup yields CDR1 SGHVS and CDR2 FNYEAQ. V was clipped by 2 bases and J by 8 bases; unmatched bases: 10.

The V call is TRBV7-9, the J call TRBJ1-2, with a possible D match to TRBD1 (6 bases). The germline gives CDR1 SEHNR, CDR2 FQNEAQ (reference sequence). V was clipped by 2 bases and J by 7 bases, with 23 bases between them. This CDR3 is built from 17 residues. The CDR3 coding sequence is TGTGCCAGCAGCTTACCAACCTCAGGGGAGGCTCTTTCTGGCTACACCTTC. Amino acid sequence: CASSLPTSGEALSGYTF.

The J gene is TRBJ2-1, the V gene TRBV9; TRBD2 aligns across 7 bases. Germline V gene sequence: CDR1 SGDLS, CDR2 YYNGEE. Unmatched junction bases numbered 15, after V lost 0 bases and J lost 3 bases. The CDR3 extends over 19 amino acids. The CDR3 region is CASSVAAASGGLFYNEQFF. The CDR3 nucleotides read TGTGCCAGCAGCGTAGCCGCGGCTAGCGGCGGACTATTCTACAATGAGCAGTTCTTC.

The rearrangement joins TRBV6-5 to TRBJ2-1; 9 bases fit TRBD1. This CDR3 region has 15 residues. CDR1 and CDR2 from the germline V gene are MNHEY and SVGAGI. V lost 6 bases and J lost 2; bases outside the gene matches: 5. CDR3 amino acids: CASSRDRVAYNEQFF. The CDR3 nucleotides are TGTGCCAGCAGCAGGGACAGGGTGGCCTACAATGAGCAGTTCTTC.

The table lists this clone with a few counts. The chain links TRBV18 to TRBJ2-5; D call uncertain. The CDR3 covers 13 residues. Trimming left V 3 bases short and J 5 bases short, with 10 bases between. Germline CDR1 is KGHSH and CDR2 is LQKENI. The CDR3 region is CASSPQNGETQYF. DNA for the CDR3: TGTGCCAGCTCACCCCAGAACGGGGAGACCCAGTACTTC.

The rearrangement links TRBV28 to TRBJ1-2; 7 bases align to TRBD1. The V and J ends lost 6 bases and 2 bases, in that order; junction bases with no gene match: 6. Germline CDR1 reads MDHEN; CDR2 reads SYDVKM. There are 14 residues in the CDR3. The DNA of the CDR3 is TGTGCCAGCAGACCAGGGGACAGAAACTATGGCTACACCTTC. Translation gives CASRPGDRNYGYTF.

This sequence joins TRBV19 and TRBJ1-4, with unresolved D. This CDR3 has 13 amino acids. Trimming left V 7 bases short and J 8 bases short, with 14 bases between. CDR1 is LNHDA and CDR2 is SQIVND in the germline V gene (reference sequence). The CDR3 DNA reads TGTGCCAGTACCAACGGGGTTCAGGAAAAACTGTTTTTT. Translating gives CASTNGVQEKLFF.

The chain employs TRBV5-1 and TRBJ2-2; tentative D call: TRBD1 (5 bases). From germline, CDR1 is SGHRS and CDR2 YFSETQ. V was cut by 0 bases and J by 7 bases, with 13 bases left in between. This CDR3 region has 15 residues. CDR3 region: CASSLGGGLIGELFF. In nucleotides, the CDR3 is TGCGCCAGCAGCTTGGGGGGCGGCTTAATCGGGGAGCTGTTTTTT.

The V call is TRBV19, the J call TRBJ2-4, with D perhaps matching TRBD1 or TRBD2 (5 bases each). V lost 7 bases and J lost 3, with 16 bases in between. The CDR3 spans 15 residues. Germline V gene sequence: CDR1 LNHDA, CDR2 SQIVND (reference sequence). The CDR3 region is CASTKTERVKNIQYF. CDR3 sequence (DNA): TGTGCCAGTACCAAGACAGAGAGGGTCAAAAACATTCAGTACTTC.

The chain links TRBV4-2 to TRBJ1-5; D remains unclear. Deletions cut 3 bases from V and 4 bases from J, with 4 bases between. The length of the CDR3 is 12 residues. CDR1 and CDR2 (germline): LGHNA, YNFKEQ. The CDR3 is CASSQMNQPQHF. Written as DNA, the CDR3 is TGTGCCAGCAGCCAGATGAATCAGCCCCAGCATTTT.

This sequence joins TRBV28 and TRBJ1-2; 7 bases fit TRBD1. The CDR3 consists of 14 residues. The ends lost 2 bases at V and 5 bases at J; junction bases unmatched: 5. Germline loops: CDR1 MDHEN, CDR2 SYDVKM. The CDR3 loop is CASSLRRGRYGYTF. In nucleotides, the CDR3 is TGTGCCAGCAGTTTACGAAGGGGGCGATATGGCTACACCTTC.

Here the CDR3 DNA reads TGTGCCAGCAGCTTGGAAATACGGGCCGGAACAAACTATGGCTACACCTTC. The encoded protein is CASSLEIRAGTNYGYTF. The V gene is TRBV5-4, the J gene TRBJ1-2; D unresolved. The germline V gene has CDR1 SGHNT and CDR2 YYREEE (reference sequence). This CDR3 comprises 17 residues. V lost 0 bases and J 2 bases, leaving 17 bases between the germline ends.

The CDR3 DNA reads TGTGCCAGCAGTGAGGAGGGACTAGCGGGGGTCACAGATACGCAGTATTTT. Its translation: CASSEEGLAGVTDTQYF. V and J are TRBV6-1 and TRBJ2-3; 14 nucleotides agree with TRBD2. V shed 3 bases, J shed 2 bases, and the junction held 4 bases outside the gene matches. CDR3 size: 17 residues. Germline assignment: CDR1 MNHNS and CDR2 SASEGT.

There are a few counts of this clone. The gene calls are TRBV2 and TRBJ1-5; D is unresolved. Per the germline V gene, CDR1 is SNHLY and CDR2 is FYNNEI. The CDR3 is 13 residues long. The V and J ends lost 8 bases and 1 base respectively, with 9 bases between them. The CDR3 spells CASGFESNQPQHF. The CDR3 DNA sequence: TGTGCCAGCGGCTTTGAGAGCAATCAGCCCCAGCATTTT.

The chain has TRBV29-1 and TRBJ2-1, with 7 bases identical to TRBD2. Trimming took 5 bases from V and 0 from J; bases not matched to a gene: 4. The germline V gene encodes CDR1 SQVTM and CDR2 ANQGSEA. The CDR3 is 14 amino acids. The CDR3 sequence: CSVLGGSSYNEQFF. The CDR3 DNA follows: TGCAGCGTTCTTGGCGGGAGCTCCTACAATGAGCAGTTCTTC.

The rearrangement links TRBV5-6 to TRBJ2-1; D not certain. The V gene's germline CDR1 is SGHDT and CDR2 YYEEEE. This CDR3 has 15 amino acids. Trimming removed 3 bases at V and 0 bases at J, with 10 bases between. DNA of the CDR3: TGTGCCAGCAGCTCTGGCCGAAGCTCCTACAATGAGCAGTTCTTC. Translated, it gives CASSSGRSSYNEQFF.

This clone appeared a single time. The rearrangement links TRBV28 to TRBJ2-7; D tentatively fits TRBD1 or TRBD2 (5 bases each). The CDR3 length is 14 residues. Germline V lookup: CDR1 MDHEN, CDR2 SYDVKM. V lost 5 bases, J lost 1 base, and 12 bases lay in between. The CDR3 DNA reads as TGTGCCAGCAGTCTCCCGGGACGGTCCTACGAGCAGTACTTC. Translated: CASSLPGRSYEQYF. The entire variable domain, with the rest obtained from reference TRBV28 and TRBJ2-7, is as follows: DVKVTQSSRYLVKRTGEKVFLECVQDMDHENMFWYRQDPGLGLRLIYFSYDVKMKEKGDIPEGYSVSREKKERFSLILESASTNQTSMYLCASSLPGRSYEQYFGPGTRLTVT.

This chain uses TRBV10-3 with TRBJ2-7, with 9 nucleotides matching TRBD2. Germline CDR1 and CDR2: ENHRY and SYGVKD. This CDR3 has 13 residues. For the CDR3, the DNA is TGTGGCGCGTCGCGGGAGGGTCCCTACGAGCAGTACTTC. It codes for CGASREGPYEQYF.

The chain carries TRBV29-1 and TRBJ2-3; 10 bases match TRBD2. The CDR3 extends over 14 amino acids. J lost 5 bases, V lost 7 bases, and 9 bases had no gene match. Germline lookup yields CDR1 SQVTM and CDR2 ANQGSEA. The CDR3 DNA is TGCAGCGGTCTACTAGCGGGACGACAAGATACGCAGTATTTT. Its translation: CSGLLAGRQDTQYF.

The chain links TRBV4-1 to TRBJ1-1; perhaps TRBD1 as D (6 bases). The CDR3 extends over 16 amino acids. Germline V gives CDR1 MGHRA, CDR2 YSYEKL. With 1 base removed from V and 4 bases from J, the gap between germline ends came to 16 bases. CDR3 DNA: TGCGCCAGCAGCCAAGTAAGTTACTCCAGGGGCACTGAAGCTTTCTTT. Translated, it gives CASSQVSYSRGTEAFF.

The count of this clone is one. The chain uses TRBV4-2 and TRBJ2-7, with TRBD2 matching over 10 bases. V shed 1 base and J 7 bases; nucleotides not matched to a gene: 7. Germline loops: CDR1 LGHNA, CDR2 YNFKEQ. The CDR3 spans 15 residues. The CDR3 sequence: CASSQGAGGPEEQYF. CDR3 nucleotide sequence: TGTGCCAGCAGCCAAGGAGCGGGGGGGCCGGAGGAGCAGTACTTC.

The chain carries TRBV28 and TRBJ1-1; no definite D call. The V and J ends lost 7 bases and 4 bases respectively, with 13 bases between them. This CDR3 spans 13 amino acids. Germline V gene lookup returns CDR1 MDHEN and CDR2 SYDVKM. CDR3 bases: TGTGCCAGCACCCCAACAGCGGGCACTGAAGCTTTCTTT. This translates into CASTPTAGTEAFF.

This clone was counted only a few times. The genes are TRBV19 and TRBJ2-3; 7 bases match TRBD1. The germline V gene encodes CDR1 LNHDA and CDR2 SQIVND (reference sequence). Losses at the gene ends were 8 bases for V and 1 base for J; bases not matched to a gene: 3. The CDR3 length is 13 residues. The CDR3 spells CASLTGGTDTQYF. The CDR3 bases are TGTGCCAGTCTTACAGGGGGCACAGATACGCAGTATTTT. The variable domain in full, completed from reference TRBV19 and TRBJ2-3, reads DGGITQSPKYLFRKEGQNVTLSCEQNLNHDAMYWYRQDPGQGLRLIYYSQIVNDFQKGDIAEGYSVSREKKESFPLTVTSAQKNPTAFYLCASLTGGTDTQYFGPGTRLTVL.

This clone was detected many times. The chain recombines TRBV6-5 with TRBJ2-7, with a weak D call TRBD1 (6 bases). In germline, CDR1 is MNHEY, CDR2 SVGAGI. V lost 7 bases and J lost 8, with 18 bases in between. The CDR3 is 13 residues long. The CDR3 region is CASIGTRTFQQYF. The CDR3, as DNA: TGTGCCAGCATCGGGACACGGACTTTCCAGCAGTACTTC.

V gene TRBV19 combines with J gene TRBJ1-4, with TRBD1 as a possible D gene (6 bases). There are 13 residues in the CDR3. Germline CDR1 and CDR2: LNHDA and SQIVND (reference sequence). The V end was cut by 9 bases, the J end by 8 bases, with 16 bases between. CDR3 bases: TGTGCCAGCGAGGACTCGGGGGGCGAAAAACTGTTTTTT. It codes for CASEDSGGEKLFF.

This sequence joins TRBV7-8 and TRBJ2-3; 10 bases agree with TRBD2. The trim removed 1 base at V and 3 bases at J, leaving 4 bases unmatched. This CDR3 contains 16 residues. Germline V gene data show CDR1 as SGHVS and CDR2 as FQNEAQ. CDR3 sequence: CASSLEGLARTDTQYF. The CDR3 DNA is TGTGCCAGCAGCTTAGAGGGACTAGCGAGGACAGATACGCAGTATTTT.